This T cell receptor (beta chain) derives from a study of T cell repertoires in cytomegalovirus infection. CDR1 is SGDLS and CDR2 is YYNGEE in the germline V gene. The CDR3 has 16 residues. The trim removed 2 bases at V and 2 bases at J, leaving 9 bases unmatched. TCRdb analysed the reads with MiXCR anew, one entry per CDR3 protein. The data contain about 460,000 distinct CDR3 sequences, approximately 10% of them seen just once; the ten biggest clones take up around 9.6%. What was sequenced was PBMCs. This rearrangement joins TRBV9 to TRBJ1-1, with TRBD1 identical over 7 bases. The receptor's source is a human donor in good health (CMV status not recorded). Some clones in this sample may be carry-over from other donors' samples. This CDR3 is CASSVGTGADNTEAFF. CDR3 DNA sequence: TGTGCCAGCAGCGTGGGAACAGGGGCCGATAACACTGAAGCTTTCTTT.